The 30 T cell receptor beta chains in this list originate from one sample, sequenced in a study of cutaneous CD30+ T cell lymphoproliferative disorder and hepatitis E. Repertoires were generated with immunoSEQ multiplex PCR, while TCRdb's copy carries only in-frame clones and drops some. The sample consists of some 7,200 clones, about two thirds of them appearing once. Sequencing input: blood. Receptor source: a human donor with a cutaneous T cell lymphoproliferative disorder associated with hepatitis E virus.

The chain joins TRBV9 to TRBJ1-2; D is undetermined. The V gene lost 3 bases and the J gene lost 14 bases, with 20 bases spanning the gap. The CDR3 consists of 13 residues. CDR1 and CDR2 from the germline V gene are SGDLS and YYNGEE. CDR3 protein: CASSGGQAIDWTF. The CDR3 region has the DNA TGTGCCAGCAGCGGTGGGCAGGCAATAGATTGGACCTTC.

The J gene is TRBJ2-2, the V gene TRBV7-9; the D gene is possibly TRBD1 (5 bases). Per germline, CDR1 SEHNR and CDR2 FQNEAQ (reference sequence). Deletions cut 0 bases from V and 0 bases from J, with 11 bases between. The CDR3 consists of 17 residues. The CDR3 nucleotides are TGTGCCAGCAGCTTAGCGGGGCCAGGGTCGAACACCGGGGAGCTGTTTTTT. Amino acids: CASSLAGPGSNTGELFF.

This clone was counted only a few times. V gene TRBV5-4 combines with J gene TRBJ1-5, with D maybe TRBD1 (5 bases). V lost 4 bases to trimming and J lost 1 base, with 15 bases between them. This CDR3 region has 16 residues. Germline V gene data show CDR1 as SGHNT and CDR2 as YYREEE (reference sequence). The CDR3 bases are TGTGCCAGCAGCGAGGGGACGCCCGGCAGCAATCAGCCCCAGCATTTT. Its protein is CASSEGTPGSNQPQHF.

Only a few counts were recorded for this clone. The chain carries TRBV6-4 and TRBJ1-1, with 7 bases matching TRBD1. Germline-derived CDR1 and CDR2 are MRHNA and SNTAGT. The CDR3 is made up of 13 amino acids. V lost 4 bases to trimming and J lost 7 bases; unmatched junction nucleotides: 6. The CDR3: CASSGQGGGEAFF. The CDR3 coding sequence is TGTGCCAGCAGTGGACAGGGTGGGGGTGAAGCTTTCTTT.

This chain's CDR3 is CASSQERAGVYGYTF. The DNA of the CDR3 is TGCGCCAGCAGCCAAGAGAGGGCAGGGGTCTATGGCTACACCTTC. The genes are TRBV4-3 and TRBJ1-2; D might be TRBD1 (6 bases). V shed 0 bases and J shed 4 bases, with 12 bases lying between them. The CDR3 runs 15 residues. CDR1 is LGHNA and CDR2 is YSLEER in the germline V gene.

This clone was picked up a small number of times. The chain uses TRBV2 and TRBJ1-2; no definite D call. CDR3 size: 16 residues. The V end lost 4 bases, the J end lost 0 bases, and 15 bases lay between the germline ends. From germline, CDR1 is SNHLY and CDR2 FYNNEI. The chain's CDR3 is CASSVVKDGTNYGYTF. The CDR3 DNA follows: TGTGCCAGCAGTGTGGTCAAGGACGGAACTAACTATGGCTACACCTTC.

This chain joins TRBV6-6 and TRBJ1-2; no clear D gene. Germline V gene lookup returns CDR1 MNHNY and CDR2 SVGAGI (reference sequence). The length of the CDR3 is 13 residues. The V and J ends lost 0 bases and 6 bases respectively, with 8 bases between them. The CDR3 loop is CASSYSAENGYTF. The CDR3 region has the DNA TGTGCCAGCAGTTACTCGGCGGAAAATGGCTACACCTTC.

This clone was detected once. This sequence joins TRBV6-5 and TRBJ2-7; 9 bases match TRBD1. Germline loops: CDR1 MNHEY, CDR2 SVGAGI. The CDR3 has 14 residues. J was trimmed by 3 bases and V by 7 bases; bases with no gene match: 7. This chain's CDR3 is CASNKQGAIYEQYF. The CDR3 bases are TGTGCCAGCAATAAACAGGGGGCGATCTACGAGCAGTACTTC.

This clone was counted between two and nine times. This chain connects TRBV27 to TRBJ2-1; no reliable D call. Deletions cut 2 bases from V and 7 bases from J, with 9 bases between. In germline, CDR1 is MNHEY, CDR2 SMNVEV (reference sequence). The CDR3 is 13 residues long. The CDR3 reads CASSLSPGNEQFF. The DNA for the CDR3 is TGTGCCAGCAGTTTAAGTCCCGGGAATGAGCAGTTCTTC.

The chain combines TRBV29-1 with TRBJ1-2; D gene uncertain. The length of the CDR3 is 13 residues. The V end lost 6 bases, the J end lost 0 bases, and 11 bases lay between the germline ends. CDR1 and CDR2 from the germline V gene are SQVTM and ANQGSEA. CDR3 sequence reads: CSVSPIANYGYTF. In nucleotides, the CDR3 is TGCAGCGTGTCCCCTATAGCTAACTATGGCTACACCTTC.

V gene TRBV6-1 combines with J gene TRBJ1-1, with D uncertain. V was pared by 5 bases and J by 3 bases, with 10 bases between. CDR1 and CDR2 (germline): MNHNS, SASEGT. This CDR3 comprises 13 residues. The CDR3 sequence is CASSWRGDTEAFF. Here the CDR3 DNA reads TGTGCCAGCAGTTGGCGTGGGGACACTGAAGCTTTCTTT.

This chain joins TRBV5-5 and TRBJ2-2; no definite D call. CDR1 and CDR2 from the germline V gene are SGHKS and YYEKEE (reference sequence). The CDR3 is made up of 15 amino acids. Trimming took 5 bases from V and 5 from J, leaving 16 bases between them. The CDR3 region is CASSPRYGSTGELFF. The CDR3 nucleotides are TGTGCCAGCAGTCCGCGGTACGGAAGTACCGGGGAGCTGTTTTTT. Looking up the rest from reference TRBV5-5 and TRBJ2-2 gives the full variable domain: DAGVTQSPTHLIKTRGQQVTLRCSPISGHKSVSWYQQVLGQGPQFIFQYYEKEERGRGNFPDRFSARQFPNYSSELNVNALLLGDSALYLCASSPRYGSTGELFFGEGSRLTVL.

This clone was seen more than once but under ten times. This chain connects TRBV30 to TRBJ1-1; no definite D call. Trimming shortened V by 3 bases and J by 0 bases, and 14 bases separated the two germline ends. This CDR3 is 15 amino acids long. Per the germline V gene, CDR1 is GTSNPN and CDR2 is SVGIG (reference sequence). This CDR3 is CAWRPPGTMNTEAFF. The CDR3 nucleotides are TGTGCCTGGAGACCACCGGGAACAATGAACACTGAAGCTTTCTTT.

The V and J genes are TRBV4-1 and TRBJ1-1, with D possibly TRBD1 on 6 matching bases. Germline V CDR1 and CDR2: MGHRA, YSYEKL. V was clipped by 1 base and J by 8 bases, with 14 bases between them. This CDR3 contains 14 residues. CDR3 region: CASSQANRALEAFF. CDR3 coding DNA: TGCGCCAGCAGCCAAGCGAACAGGGCACTAGAAGCTTTCTTT.

Only a few counts were recorded for this clone. V and J are TRBV5-4 and TRBJ1-1; perhaps TRBD1 as D (5 bases). CDR3 length: 14 amino acids. V was clipped by 1 base and J by 4 bases, with 11 bases between them. Per the germline V gene, CDR1 is SGHNT and CDR2 is YYREEE (reference sequence). CDR3 nucleotides: TGTGCCAGCAGCTTGTTTGAGAGGGGCACTGAAGCTTTCTTT. This gives the protein CASSLFERGTEAFF.

The V gene is TRBV5-6, the J gene TRBJ2-1; no clear D. V was cut by 0 bases and J by 2 bases, with 6 bases left in between. The CDR3 contains 14 residues. Germline V gene data show CDR1 as SGHDT and CDR2 as YYEEEE. The DNA for the CDR3 is TGTGCCAGCAGCTTGGTGCAGCCCTACAATGAGCAGTTCTTC. This translates into CASSLVQPYNEQFF.

The J gene is TRBJ2-1, the V gene TRBV6-1, with 10 bases that match TRBD2. Germline values: CDR1 MNHNS, CDR2 SASEGT. J lost 4 bases, V lost 2 bases, and 2 bases had no gene match. The CDR3 covers 15 residues. The CDR3 region is CASSEKAGGYNEQFF. Written as DNA, the CDR3 is TGTGCCAGCAGTGAAAAAGCGGGGGGGTACAATGAGCAGTTCTTC.

This chain links TRBV10-3 with TRBJ2-7, with D maybe TRBD1 (6 bases). Germline CDR1 is ENHRY and CDR2 is SYGVKD. This CDR3 has 13 amino acids. V dropped 0 bases and J dropped 6 bases, with 9 bases sitting between them. The CDR3 sequence: CAISESKGVEQYF. The CDR3 DNA reads as TGTGCCATCAGTGAGTCAAAGGGGGTCGAGCAGTACTTC.

The V and J genes are TRBV10-3 and TRBJ1-1, with D possibly matching TRBD1 (6 bases). V was clipped by 1 base and J by 2 bases, with 11 bases between them. Germline values: CDR1 ENHRY, CDR2 SYGVKD. The CDR3 loop spans 15 amino acids. DNA for the CDR3: TGTGCCATCAGTGAGTTCCGGGACATAAACACTGAAGCTTTCTTT. Translation gives CAISEFRDINTEAFF.

V gene TRBV28 combines with J gene TRBJ2-4; TRBD1 agrees at 11 bases. CDR1 is MDHEN and CDR2 is SYDVKM in the germline V gene. The length of the CDR3 is 14 residues. The junction had 4 bases not matched to a gene; V was cut back by 4 bases and J by 8 bases. The CDR3 DNA reads as TGTGCCAGCAGTTCGGGACAGGGGGGAGACATTCAGTACTTC. It codes for CASSSGQGGDIQYF.

The chain carries TRBV10-3 and TRBJ1-2; D not certain. V was clipped by 4 bases and J by 7 bases, with 7 bases between them. The V gene's germline CDR1 is ENHRY and CDR2 SYGVKD. The length of the CDR3 is 11 residues. The CDR3 DNA reads TGTGCCATCAGTGCAGCCGGTGGCTACACCTTC. It specifies CAISAAGGYTF.

J is TRBJ2-5 and V is TRBV28, with D possibly TRBD1 on 5 matching bases. Matching the DNA end better, TRBJ2-7 makes the J call doubtful. The CDR3 covers 13 residues. Looked up from germline, CDR1 is MDHEN and CDR2 is SYDVKM. The CDR3 spells CASTSRVPYEQYF. CDR3 bases: TGTGCCAGCACTTCCAGGGTTCCCTACGAGCAGTACTTC.

J is TRBJ1-5 and V is TRBV19; D is possibly TRBD1 (5 bases). Trimming pared 6 bases from V and 7 bases from J, leaving 16 bases between. Germline V gene sequence: CDR1 LNHDA, CDR2 SQIVND (reference sequence). This CDR3 spans 14 amino acids. The CDR3: CASSEGASDQPQHF. The CDR3 DNA reads TGTGCCAGTAGCGAAGGGGCCTCGGACCAGCCCCAGCATTTT.

This clone turned up a few times. The rearrangement uses TRBV4-2 and TRBJ1-5, with TRBD1 matching over 7 bases. The CDR3 length is 15 residues. Trimming removed 0 bases from V and 4 bases from J; junction bases left unmatched: 3. The germline V gene has CDR1 LGHNA and CDR2 YNFKEQ. CDR3 sequence reads: CASSQDAGGNQPQHF. For the CDR3, the DNA is TGTGCCAGCAGCCAAGACGCAGGGGGTAATCAGCCCCAGCATTTT.

The chain couples TRBV7-8 to TRBJ1-4; a possible D gene is TRBD1 (6 bases). Trimming removed 4 bases at V and 5 bases at J, with 14 bases between. Germline V CDR1 and CDR2: SGHVS, FQNEAQ. CDR3 length: 15 residues. The DNA for the CDR3 is TGTGCCAGCAGCTCGCTCGGGGGCTGGAATGAAAAACTGTTTTTT. Its translation is CASSSLGGWNEKLFF.

The rearrangement links TRBV19 to TRBJ1-5, with D perhaps TRBD1 (5 bases). V gave up 3 bases and J gave up 2 bases, with 23 bases separating them. In germline, CDR1 is LNHDA, CDR2 SQIVND (reference sequence). The CDR3 is 19 amino acids. CDR3 sequence: CASSIAKGSLLGGNQPQHF. The DNA of the CDR3 is TGTGCCAGTAGTATCGCGAAGGGTTCCCTGCTAGGGGGCAATCAGCCCCAGCATTTT.

The table lists this clone with a few counts. The chain employs TRBV9 and TRBJ2-7; 8 bases are a match to TRBD1. Trimming cost V 3 bases and J 4 bases; bases outside gene matches: 3. Germline V gives CDR1 SGDLS, CDR2 YYNGEE. The CDR3 is 13 residues long. The CDR3 is CASSEGTGYEQYF. For the CDR3, the DNA is TGTGCCAGCAGCGAGGGGACAGGATACGAGCAGTACTTC. The variable domain in full, completed from reference TRBV9 and TRBJ2-7, reads DSGVTQTPKHLITATGQRVTLRCSPRSGDLSVYWYQQSLDQGLQFLIQYYNGEERAKGNILERFSAQQFPDLHSELNLSSLELGDSALYFCASSEGTGYEQYFGPGTRLTVT.

V usage is TRBV7-2 and J usage is TRBJ2-1; TRBD1 matches 7 bases. The CDR3 runs 20 residues. The V gene end was trimmed by 0 bases and the J gene end by 2 bases; junction bases not matched to a gene: 16. The germline V gene encodes CDR1 SGHTA and CDR2 FQGNSA. The CDR3 spells CASSLANRGSFTGPYNEQFF. The DNA of the CDR3 is TGTGCCAGCAGCTTAGCAAACAGGGGCTCTTTTACGGGGCCCTACAATGAGCAGTTCTTC.

The V gene is TRBV5-1, the J gene TRBJ1-5; perhaps TRBD1 as D (5 bases). In germline, CDR1 is SGHRS, CDR2 YFSETQ. Deletions cut 2 bases from V and 3 bases from J, with 9 bases between. The CDR3 extends over 14 amino acids. For the CDR3, the DNA is TGCGCCAGCAGCTTAGACAGACCCAATCAGCCCCAGCATTTT. Its protein product is CASSLDRPNQPQHF. The complete variable domain, with remaining parts taken from reference TRBV5-1 and TRBJ1-5, reads KAGVTQTPRYLIKTRGQQVTLSCSPISGHRSVSWYQQTPGQGLQFLFEYFSETQRNKGNFPGRFSGRQFSNSRSEMNVSTLELGDSALYLCASSLDRPNQPQHFGDGTRLSIL.

V and J are TRBV5-5 and TRBJ2-1; TRBD1 is a possible D gene (6 bases). Trimming took off 3 bases at V and 1 base at J, with 17 bases between the two ends. Germline CDR1 SGHKS, CDR2 YYEKEE (reference sequence). CDR3 length equals 17 residues. CDR3 in DNA: TGTGCCAGCAGCTCCCAAACAGGGTTTTCTTCCTACAATGAGCAGTTCTTC. Protein product: CASSSQTGFSSYNEQFF.